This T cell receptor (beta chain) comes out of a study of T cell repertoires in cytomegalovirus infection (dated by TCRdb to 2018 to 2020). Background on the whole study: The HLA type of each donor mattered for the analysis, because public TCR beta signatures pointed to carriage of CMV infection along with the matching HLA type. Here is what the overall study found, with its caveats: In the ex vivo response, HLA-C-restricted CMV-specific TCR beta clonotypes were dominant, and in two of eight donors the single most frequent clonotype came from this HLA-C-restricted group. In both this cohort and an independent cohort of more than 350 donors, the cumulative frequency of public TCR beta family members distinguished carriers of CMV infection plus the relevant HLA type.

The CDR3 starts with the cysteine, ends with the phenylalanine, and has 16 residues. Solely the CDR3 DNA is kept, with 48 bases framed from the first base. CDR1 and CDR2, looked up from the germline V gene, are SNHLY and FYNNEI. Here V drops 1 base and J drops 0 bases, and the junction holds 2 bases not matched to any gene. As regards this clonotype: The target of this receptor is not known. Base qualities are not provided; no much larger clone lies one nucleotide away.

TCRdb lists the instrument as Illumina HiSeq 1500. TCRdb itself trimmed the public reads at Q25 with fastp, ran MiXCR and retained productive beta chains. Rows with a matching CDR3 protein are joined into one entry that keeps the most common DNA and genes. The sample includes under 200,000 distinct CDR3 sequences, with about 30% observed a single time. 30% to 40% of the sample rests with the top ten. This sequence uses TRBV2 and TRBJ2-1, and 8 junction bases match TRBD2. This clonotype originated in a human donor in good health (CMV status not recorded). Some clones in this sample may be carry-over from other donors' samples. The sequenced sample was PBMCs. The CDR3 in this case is CASSEERGGSYNEQFF. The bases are TGTGCCAGCAGTGAAGAACGGGGGGGCTCCTACAATGAGCAGTTCTTC.